The present entry profiles one TCR beta chain with its context. No antigen is known for it. A second PCR, run for roughly 7 to 11 cycles, used a sample-barcoded 5' primer plus a J-beta primer mix. TCRdb analysed the 5' RACE reads with MiXCR anew, one entry per CDR3 protein. Here the sample spans roughly 1 million distinct CDR3 sequences, under 30% being singletons. The data were taken from a study of blood T cells in healthy people across ages. Study-level findings and limits: Diversity of TCR beta per million T cells declined in a roughly linear way with age.

Trimming stripped 2 bases from V and 3 bases from J, with 20 bases between. The CDR3 has 17 amino acids. CDR1 and CDR2 from the germline V gene are MGHRA and YSYEKL. In addition, the sample was reused for a study of T cells of mothers and their children. According to that study: Similar thymic selection effects on TCR recombination output appear in pairs, both related and unrelated.

The TCR was taken from a girl aged 2 to 10 in good health. What was sequenced was blood. The rearrangement links TRBV4-1 to TRBJ2-7; maybe TRBD1 (6 bases). This CDR3 reads CASSQSTGTLFIYEQYF. The CDR3 DNA follows: TGCGCCAGCAGCCAAAGTACAGGGACCCTCTTCATCTACGAGCAGTACTTC.